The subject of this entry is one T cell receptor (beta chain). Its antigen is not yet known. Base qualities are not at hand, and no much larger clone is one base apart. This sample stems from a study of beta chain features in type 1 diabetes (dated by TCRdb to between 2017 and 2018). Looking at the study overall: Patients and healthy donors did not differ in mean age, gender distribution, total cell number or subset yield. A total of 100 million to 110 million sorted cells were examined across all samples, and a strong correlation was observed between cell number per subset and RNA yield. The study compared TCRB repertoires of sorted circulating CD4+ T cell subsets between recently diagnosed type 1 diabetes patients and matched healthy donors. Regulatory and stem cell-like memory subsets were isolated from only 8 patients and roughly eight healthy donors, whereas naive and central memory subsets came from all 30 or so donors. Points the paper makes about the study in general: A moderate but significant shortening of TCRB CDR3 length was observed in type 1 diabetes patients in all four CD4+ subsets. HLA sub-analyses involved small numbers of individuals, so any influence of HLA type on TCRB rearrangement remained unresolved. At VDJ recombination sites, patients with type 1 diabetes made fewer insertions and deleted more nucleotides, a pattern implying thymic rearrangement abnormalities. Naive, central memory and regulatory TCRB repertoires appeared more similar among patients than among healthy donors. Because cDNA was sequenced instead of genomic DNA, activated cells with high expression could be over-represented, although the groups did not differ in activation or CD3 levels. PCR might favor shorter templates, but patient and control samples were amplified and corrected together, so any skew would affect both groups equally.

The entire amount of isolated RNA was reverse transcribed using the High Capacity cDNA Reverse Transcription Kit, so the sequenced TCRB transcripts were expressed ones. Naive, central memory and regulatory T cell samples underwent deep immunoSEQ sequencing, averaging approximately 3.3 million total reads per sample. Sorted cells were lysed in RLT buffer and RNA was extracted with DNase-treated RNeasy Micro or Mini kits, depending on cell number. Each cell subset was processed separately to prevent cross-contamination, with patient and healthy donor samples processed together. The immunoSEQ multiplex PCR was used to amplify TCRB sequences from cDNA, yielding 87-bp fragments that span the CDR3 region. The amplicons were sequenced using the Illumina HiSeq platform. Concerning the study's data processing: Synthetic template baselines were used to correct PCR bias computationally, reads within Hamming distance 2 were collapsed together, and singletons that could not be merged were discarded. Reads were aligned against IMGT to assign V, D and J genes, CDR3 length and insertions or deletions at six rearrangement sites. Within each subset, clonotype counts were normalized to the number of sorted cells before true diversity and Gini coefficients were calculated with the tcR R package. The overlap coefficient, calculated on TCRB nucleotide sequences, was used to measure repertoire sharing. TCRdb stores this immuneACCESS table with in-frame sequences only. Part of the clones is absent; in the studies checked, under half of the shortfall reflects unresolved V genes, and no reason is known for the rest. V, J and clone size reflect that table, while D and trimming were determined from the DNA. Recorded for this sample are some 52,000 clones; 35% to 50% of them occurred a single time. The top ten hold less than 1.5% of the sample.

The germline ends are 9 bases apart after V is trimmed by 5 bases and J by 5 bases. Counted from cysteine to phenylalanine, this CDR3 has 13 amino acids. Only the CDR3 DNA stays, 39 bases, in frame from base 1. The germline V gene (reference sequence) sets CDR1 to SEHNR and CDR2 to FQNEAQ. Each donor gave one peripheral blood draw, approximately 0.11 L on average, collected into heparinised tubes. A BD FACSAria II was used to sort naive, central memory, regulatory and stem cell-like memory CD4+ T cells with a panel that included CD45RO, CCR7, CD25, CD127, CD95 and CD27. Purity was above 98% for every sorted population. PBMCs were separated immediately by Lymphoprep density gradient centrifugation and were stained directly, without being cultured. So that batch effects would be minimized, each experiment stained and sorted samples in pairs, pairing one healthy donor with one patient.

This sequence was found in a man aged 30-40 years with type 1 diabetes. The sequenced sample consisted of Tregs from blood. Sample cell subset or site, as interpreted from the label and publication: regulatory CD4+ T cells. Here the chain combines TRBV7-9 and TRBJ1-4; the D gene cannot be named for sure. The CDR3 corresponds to CASSLESNEKLFF. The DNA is TGTGCCAGCAGCCTGGAGAGCAATGAAAAACTGTTTTTT.